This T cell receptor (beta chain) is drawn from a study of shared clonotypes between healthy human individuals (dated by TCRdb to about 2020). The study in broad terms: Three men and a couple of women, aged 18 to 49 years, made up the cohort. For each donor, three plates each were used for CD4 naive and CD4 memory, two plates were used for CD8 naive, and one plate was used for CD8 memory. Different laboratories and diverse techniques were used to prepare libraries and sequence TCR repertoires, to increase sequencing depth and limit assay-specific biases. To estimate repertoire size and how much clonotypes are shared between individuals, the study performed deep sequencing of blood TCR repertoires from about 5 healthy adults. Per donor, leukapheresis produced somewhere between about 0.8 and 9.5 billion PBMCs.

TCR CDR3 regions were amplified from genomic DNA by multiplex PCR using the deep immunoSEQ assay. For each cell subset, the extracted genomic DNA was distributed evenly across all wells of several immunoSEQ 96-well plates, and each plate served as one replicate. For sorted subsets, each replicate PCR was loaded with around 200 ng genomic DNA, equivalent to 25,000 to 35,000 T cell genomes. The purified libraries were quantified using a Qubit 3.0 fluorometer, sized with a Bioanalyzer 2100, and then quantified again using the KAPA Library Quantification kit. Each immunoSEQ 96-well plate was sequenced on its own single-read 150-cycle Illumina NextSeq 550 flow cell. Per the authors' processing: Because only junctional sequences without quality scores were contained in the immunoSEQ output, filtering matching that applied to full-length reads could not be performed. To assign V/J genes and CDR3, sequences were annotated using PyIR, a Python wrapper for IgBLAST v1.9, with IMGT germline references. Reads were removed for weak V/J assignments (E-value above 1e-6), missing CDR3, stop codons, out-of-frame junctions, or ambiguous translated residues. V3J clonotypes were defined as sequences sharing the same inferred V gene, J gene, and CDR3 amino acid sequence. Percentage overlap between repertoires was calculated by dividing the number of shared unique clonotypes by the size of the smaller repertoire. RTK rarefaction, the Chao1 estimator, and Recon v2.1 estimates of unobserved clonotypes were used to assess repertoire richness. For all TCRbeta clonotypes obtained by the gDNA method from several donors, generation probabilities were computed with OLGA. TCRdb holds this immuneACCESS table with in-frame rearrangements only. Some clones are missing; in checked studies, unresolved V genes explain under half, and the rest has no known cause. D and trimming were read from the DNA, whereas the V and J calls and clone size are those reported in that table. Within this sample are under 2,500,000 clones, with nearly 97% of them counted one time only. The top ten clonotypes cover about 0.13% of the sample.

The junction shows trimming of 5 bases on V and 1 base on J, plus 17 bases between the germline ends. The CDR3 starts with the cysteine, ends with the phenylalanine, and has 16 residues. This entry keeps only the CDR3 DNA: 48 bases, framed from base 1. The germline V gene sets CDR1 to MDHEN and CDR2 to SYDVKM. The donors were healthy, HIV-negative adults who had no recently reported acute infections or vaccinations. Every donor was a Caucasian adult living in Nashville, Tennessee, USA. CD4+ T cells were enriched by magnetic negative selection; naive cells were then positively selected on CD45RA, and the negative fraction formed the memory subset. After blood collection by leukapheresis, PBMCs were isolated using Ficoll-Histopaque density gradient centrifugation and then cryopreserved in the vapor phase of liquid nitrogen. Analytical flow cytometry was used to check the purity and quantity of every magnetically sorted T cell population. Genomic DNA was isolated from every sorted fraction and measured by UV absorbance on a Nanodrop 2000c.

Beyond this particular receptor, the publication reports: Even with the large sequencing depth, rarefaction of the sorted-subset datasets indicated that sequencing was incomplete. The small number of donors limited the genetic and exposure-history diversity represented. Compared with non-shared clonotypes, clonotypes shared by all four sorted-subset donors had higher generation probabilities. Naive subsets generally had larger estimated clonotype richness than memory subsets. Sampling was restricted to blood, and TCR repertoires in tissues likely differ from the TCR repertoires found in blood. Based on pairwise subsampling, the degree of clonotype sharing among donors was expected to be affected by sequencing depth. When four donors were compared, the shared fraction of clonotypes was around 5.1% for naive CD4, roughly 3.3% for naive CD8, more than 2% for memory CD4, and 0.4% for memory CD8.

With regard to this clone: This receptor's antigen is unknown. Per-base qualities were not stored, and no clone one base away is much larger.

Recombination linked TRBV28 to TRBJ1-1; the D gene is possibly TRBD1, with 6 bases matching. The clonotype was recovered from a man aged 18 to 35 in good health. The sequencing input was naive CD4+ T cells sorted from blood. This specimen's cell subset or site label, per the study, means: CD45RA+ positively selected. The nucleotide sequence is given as TGTGCCAGCAGTCCCCCGAGGGGGGACCCGAACACTGAAGCTTTCTTT. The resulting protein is CASSPPRGDPNTEAFF.